The 16 T cell receptor beta chains below were found in one sample sequenced in a study of cytomegalovirus exposure and HLA in healthy donors. A multiplex PCR was run with 60 Vbeta primers and 13 Jbeta primers. TCRdb keeps only in-frame clones here, not all; method: immunoSEQ multiplex PCR. The data show over 90,000 clones, 65% to 85% seen once. The sequencing sample was made of PBMCs. The receptors shown here come from a female donor in good health and CMV-seropositive.

Only a few counts were recorded for this clone. The J gene is TRBJ2-1, the V gene TRBV4-1; no clear D. The V end lost 1 base, the J end lost 0 bases, and 10 bases lay between the germline ends. This CDR3 spans 16 amino acids. Germline V lookup: CDR1 MGHRA, CDR2 YSYEKL. This chain's CDR3 is CASSQVGRSSYNEQFF. The CDR3 DNA reads TGCGCCAGCAGCCAAGTAGGAAGGAGCTCCTACAATGAGCAGTTCTTC.

This clone was counted a few times. This chain connects TRBV10-3 to TRBJ1-1; the D is unclear. The CDR3 sequence is 13 residues long. Trimming removed 10 bases from V and 0 bases from J, with 12 bases in between. Germline V gene data show CDR1 as ENHRY and CDR2 as SYGVKD. The CDR3 region is CATADNLNTEAFF. The CDR3 DNA sequence: TGTGCCACGGCAGACAACTTGAACACTGAAGCTTTCTTT.

The V and J genes are TRBV6-4 and TRBJ2-3; 10 bases match TRBD2. The CDR3 length is 15 residues. Germline V CDR1 and CDR2: MRHNA, SNTAGT. With 4 bases clipped from V and 1 base from J, the junction kept 2 bases outside the gene matches. CDR3 sequence reads: CASSGGTSGTDTQYF. Written as DNA, the CDR3 is TGTGCCAGCAGTGGCGGGACTAGCGGCACAGATACGCAGTATTTT.

This chain connects TRBV30 to TRBJ1-4; tentatively, D is TRBD1 (6 bases). CDR1 GTSNPN and CDR2 SVGIG come from the germline V gene (reference sequence). The CDR3 totals 13 residues. The V and J ends lost 3 bases and 3 bases respectively, with 8 bases between them. The CDR3 region is CAWSQGPNEKLFF. DNA of the CDR3: TGTGCCTGGAGCCAGGGGCCTAATGAAAAACTGTTTTTT.

This rearrangement joins TRBV19 to TRBJ1-5; 7 bases agree with TRBD1. Germline V lookup: CDR1 LNHDA, CDR2 SQIVND (reference sequence). V was pared by 7 bases and J by 4 bases, with 7 bases of the junction left unmatched. The CDR3 runs to 14 residues. CDR3 amino acids: CASMGDSLNQPQHF. The DNA of the CDR3 is TGTGCCAGTATGGGGGACAGCCTTAATCAGCCCCAGCATTTT.

This chain uses TRBV9 with TRBJ2-2; D uncertain. From germline, CDR1 is SGDLS and CDR2 YYNGEE. The CDR3 sequence is 14 residues long. The V end was cut by 0 bases, the J end by 6 bases, with 9 bases between. CDR3 bases: TGTGCCAGCAGCGTAGACTATTTTTCCGGGGAGCTGTTTTTT. This codes for CASSVDYFSGELFF.

The chain links TRBV4-1 to TRBJ2-1; a weak D match, TRBD2 (6 bases). The V end lost 1 base, the J end lost 7 bases, and 23 bases lay between the germline ends. CDR1 is MGHRA and CDR2 is YSYEKL in the germline V gene. The CDR3 sequence is 18 residues long. The CDR3 sequence is CASSQGVLTSTGWNEQFF. The CDR3 DNA follows: TGCGCCAGCAGCCAAGGAGTACTGACTAGTACGGGTTGGAATGAGCAGTTCTTC.

V gene TRBV6-4 combines with J gene TRBJ2-1; D may be TRBD2 (5 bases). Deletions cut 0 bases from V and 0 bases from J, with 9 bases between. CDR1 MRHNA and CDR2 SNTAGT come from the germline V gene. The CDR3 has 16 residues. In DNA form, the CDR3 reads TGTGCCAGCAGTGACTCTGCGGGCGACTCCTACAATGAGCAGTTCTTC. This codes for CASSDSAGDSYNEQFF.

V gene TRBV5-4 combines with J gene TRBJ2-2; D not resolved. Trimming shortened V by 0 bases and J by 7 bases, and 16 bases separated the two germline ends. Germline CDR1 and CDR2: SGHNT and YYREEE (reference sequence). This CDR3 spans 16 amino acids. The CDR3 DNA is TGTGCCAGCAGCTTGGCAGGTACCGGCACCAACGGGGAGCTGTTTTTT. Amino acid sequence: CASSLAGTGTNGELFF.

The V and J genes are TRBV5-1 and TRBJ2-1, with 12 nucleotides matching TRBD2. The germline CDR1 and CDR2 sequences are SGHRS and YFSETQ. V lost 4 bases, J lost 5 bases, and 1 base stayed unmatched. The CDR3 covers 14 residues. The CDR3 bases are TGCGCCAGCAGCCGACTAGCGGGGGACAATGAGCAGTTCTTC. Amino acids: CASSRLAGDNEQFF.

The chain uses TRBV19 and TRBJ1-2; TRBD1 is a possible D gene (6 bases). With 6 bases removed from V and 4 bases from J, the gap between germline ends came to 9 bases. The CDR3 has 12 residues. Germline-derived CDR1 and CDR2 are LNHDA and SQIVND (reference sequence). In DNA, the CDR3 is TGTGCCAGTAGCCCCAGGGGCTATGGCTACACCTTC. Encoded protein: CASSPRGYGYTF.

This chain uses TRBV11-2 with TRBJ2-3, with TRBD2 matching over 11 bases. J gave up 14 bases and V 5 bases, and 15 bases lay outside the gene matches. Germline loops: CDR1 SGHAT, CDR2 FQNNGV. CDR3 size: 15 residues. The chain's CDR3 is CASSELAGAPLRRYF. The CDR3 bases are TGTGCCAGCAGCGAACTAGCGGGGGCCCCGCTACGTCGGTATTTT.

This sequence joins TRBV4-1 and TRBJ2-7; tentative D call: TRBD1 (7 bases). This CDR3 has 18 residues. Trimming shortened V by 4 bases and J by 3 bases, and 25 bases separated the two germline ends. In germline, CDR1 is MGHRA, CDR2 YSYEKL. The CDR3 DNA sequence: TGCGCCAGCAGCCCCTCCGGGGCGGGGAAAGGGGGCCTCTACGAGCAGTACTTC. Translation gives CASSPSGAGKGGLYEQYF.

V usage is TRBV7-9 and J usage is TRBJ1-6; possibly TRBD1 for D (5 bases). V was trimmed by 5 bases and J by 7 bases, leaving 9 bases between them. CDR1 is SEHNR, CDR2 FQNEAQ, per germline (reference sequence). There are 13 residues in the CDR3. CDR3 region: CASSRGLNSPLHF. CDR3 in DNA: TGTGCCAGCAGCCGGGGACTAAATTCACCCCTCCACTTT.

V is TRBV28 and J is TRBJ1-5; D possibly corresponds to TRBD1 (5 bases). V was pared by 8 bases and J by 12 bases, with 14 bases between. CDR3 length equals 11 residues. The V gene's germline CDR1 is MDHEN and CDR2 SYDVKM. Written as DNA, the CDR3 is TGTGCCAGCGCCGGGACTGAGCGCCAGCATTTT. Translated, it gives CASAGTERQHF.

This clone has only one observation. This chain's CDR3 is CASSLLGDREPYNEQFF. Here the CDR3 DNA reads TGTGCCAGCAGCCTCCTGGGGGACAGAGAGCCCTACAATGAGCAGTTCTTC. The V and J genes are TRBV2 and TRBJ2-1; 7 bases line up with TRBD1. Germline CDR1 SNHLY, CDR2 FYNNEI. V gave up 6 bases and J gave up 2 bases; unmatched junction bases: 13. The length of the CDR3 is 17 residues.